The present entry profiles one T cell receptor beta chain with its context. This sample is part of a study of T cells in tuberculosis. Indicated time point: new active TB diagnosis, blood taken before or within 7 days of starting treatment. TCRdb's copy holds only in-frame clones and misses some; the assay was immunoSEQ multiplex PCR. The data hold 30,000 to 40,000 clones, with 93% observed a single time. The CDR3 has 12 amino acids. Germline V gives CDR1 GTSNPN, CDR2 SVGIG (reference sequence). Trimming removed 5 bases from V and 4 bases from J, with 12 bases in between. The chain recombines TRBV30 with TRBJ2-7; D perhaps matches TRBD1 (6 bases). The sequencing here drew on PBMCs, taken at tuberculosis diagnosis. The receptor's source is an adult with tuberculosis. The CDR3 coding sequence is TGTGCCTGGGGGAAACAGGGTTACGAGCAGTACTTC. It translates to CAWGKQGYEQYF.